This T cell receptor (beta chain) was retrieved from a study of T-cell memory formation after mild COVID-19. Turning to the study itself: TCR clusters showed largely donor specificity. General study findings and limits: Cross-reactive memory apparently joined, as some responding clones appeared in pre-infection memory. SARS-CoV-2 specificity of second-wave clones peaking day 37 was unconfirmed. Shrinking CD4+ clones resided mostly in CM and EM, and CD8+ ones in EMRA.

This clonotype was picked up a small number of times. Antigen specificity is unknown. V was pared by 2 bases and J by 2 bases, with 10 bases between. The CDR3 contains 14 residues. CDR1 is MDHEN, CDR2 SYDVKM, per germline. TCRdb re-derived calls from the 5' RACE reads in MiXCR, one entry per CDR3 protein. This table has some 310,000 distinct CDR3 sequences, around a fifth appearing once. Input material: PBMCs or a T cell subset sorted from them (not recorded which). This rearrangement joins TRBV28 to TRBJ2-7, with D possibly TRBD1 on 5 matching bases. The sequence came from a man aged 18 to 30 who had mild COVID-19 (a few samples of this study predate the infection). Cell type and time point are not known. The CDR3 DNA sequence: TGTGCCAGCAGTTTAGTCGGACAAGCCTACGAGCAGTACGTC. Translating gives CASSLVGQAYEQYV.